This T cell receptor (beta chain) was sequenced for a study of cytomegalovirus exposure and HLA in healthy donors. V lost 3 bases, J lost 2 bases, and 12 bases lay in between. The CDR3 is made up of 15 amino acids. Germline CDR1 and CDR2: LNHDA and SQIVND (reference sequence). Both 60 Vbeta primers and 13 Jbeta primers went into the PCR. Clones were sequenced by immunoSEQ multiplex PCR, and TCRdb holds only the in-frame ones, with some missing. The sample has 120,000 or so clones, 77% seen once. This TCR derives from a man aged 18-30 years in good health and CMV-seropositive. Material: PBMCs. The gene calls are TRBV19 and TRBJ2-3, with a weak D call TRBD2 (5 bases). This chain's CDR3 is CASSIMAGHTDTQYF. The CDR3 DNA sequence: TGTGCCAGTAGTATTATGGCGGGCCACACAGATACGCAGTATTTT.